This T cell receptor (beta chain) derives from a study of cytomegalovirus exposure and HLA in healthy donors. Study-level background: The 550 to 800 first-cohort repertoires and the 120 or so validation repertoires shared the same platform, a later analysis reported. Findings and limits, study-wide: Cytomegalovirus status was reportedly diagnosed by the classifier with high sensitivity and specificity.

Details on this clone: Its specificity is unknown.

In germline, CDR1 is SGHRS, CDR2 YFSETQ. The CDR3 length is 13 residues. The germline V and J ends were trimmed by 2 bases and 0 bases, with 4 bases remaining between them. Libraries were prepared by immunoSEQ multiplex PCR; TCRdb keeps only in-frame clonotypes and omits some of them. The sample consists of over 150,000 clones, roughly 95% of them appearing once. Sequencing used PBMCs. V is TRBV5-1 and J is TRBJ2-3; D call uncertain. This receptor was taken from a woman aged 18-29 years in good health and CMV-seronegative. The CDR3 DNA is TGCGCCAGCAGCTTCGCGAGCACAGATACGCAGTATTTT. Protein product: CASSFASTDTQYF.